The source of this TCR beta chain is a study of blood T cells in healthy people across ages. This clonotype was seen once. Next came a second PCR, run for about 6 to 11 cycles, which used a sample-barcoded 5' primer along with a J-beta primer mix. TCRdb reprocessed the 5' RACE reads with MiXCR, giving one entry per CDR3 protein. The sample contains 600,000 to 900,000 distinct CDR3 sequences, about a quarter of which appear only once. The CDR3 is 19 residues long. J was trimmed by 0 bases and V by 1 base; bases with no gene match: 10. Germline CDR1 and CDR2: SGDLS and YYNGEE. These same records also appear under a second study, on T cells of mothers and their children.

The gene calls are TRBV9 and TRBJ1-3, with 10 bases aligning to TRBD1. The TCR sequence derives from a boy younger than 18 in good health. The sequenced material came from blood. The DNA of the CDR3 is TGTGCCAGCAGCGTACGTTCGGGACAGGGGTCTGACTCTGGAAACACCATATATTTT. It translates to CASSVRSGQGSDSGNTIYF.